This TCR beta chain was identified in a study of cytomegalovirus exposure and HLA in healthy donors (dated by TCRdb to about 2017). The study in broad terms: An earlier analysis of 587 of the donors reported about 300 Gb of sequence data and 117 million unique TCR beta sequences obtained from some 200 million T cells. Roughly 300 gigabases of sequencing data and tens of millions of unique TCR sequences were included in an early release covering 550 to 650 HLA-typed donors. Of the 350 to 450 genotyped donors, roughly 80% were placed in the genetic ancestry cluster associated with self-reported Caucasian donors. The study aimed to test whether signatures of past pathogen exposure could be identified by cataloging public T cell receptors. Using immunosequencing, the study profiled T cell repertoires from some 670 subjects and related those repertoires to cytomegalovirus serostatus. Besides the first cohort of 666 subjects, a separate validation cohort made up of around 120 different subjects was used. The study combined high-throughput TCR immunosequencing, statistical association of individual TCRs with disease status, and machine learning to predict cytomegalovirus infection status. To study patterns of TCR occurrence, a later analysis re-analyzed previously published TCR beta repertoires from 650 to 750 donors and added high-resolution HLA genotyping. Rather than using new phenotypic data, the later analysis identified candidate immune exposures from TCR beta sequences and from how often those sequences occurred across donors. An earlier analysis of around 580 of the donors used high-throughput TCR beta sequencing to judge whether each TCR beta V gene segment behaved as functional or pseudogenic. Alongside the repertoire data, information on donor age, sex, ethnicity and CMV serostatus was compiled. In a later genetic analysis, genome-wide SNP genotypes for about three fifths of the roughly 670 donors were used, and that subset was treated as a discovery cohort. Every discovery cohort repertoire had been produced on one sequencing platform. Both class I and class II loci were covered by HLA typing, at four-digit resolution. The number of donors typed differed by locus, with roughly 629-640 for A, B, C, DRB1 and DQB1, roughly 550 for DQA1, about 610 for DPA1, and about 450 for DPB1. Roughly five DR-DQ haplotypes were treated as single units for association and clustering because of strong linkage in the cohort. On average, 235,054 unique TCR beta nucleotide sequences were sequenced per donor among more than 350 genotyped donors of the cohort, with about 17% of those sequences being non-productive.

General findings and caveats noted by the study authors: Because counts were too low, roughly 16 rarely observed V segments, including chromosome 9 orphons, were left out of the earlier analysis of 587 of the donors. A cluster of highly shared sequence variants was judged likely to represent a technical artifact of the sequencing pipeline. This cohort had only TCR beta chains sequenced, and the lack of alpha or paired-chain data limited which features could be detected. The 87-base-pair reads could not distinguish some IMGT-functional V segments, including TRBV6-2 and TRBV6-3, so those segments were excluded. At a false discovery rate of 0.05, a later analysis linked approximately 18,000 TCR beta sequences to specific HLA alleles. In vitro tests confirmed that a few of the cytomegalovirus-associated TCR beta chains recognize cytomegalovirus antigens. In a later analysis, TCR association rates were found to vary across HLA loci, with the most associated TCRs seen for DRB1 alleles and the fewest for HLA-C alleles. Across donors, most TCR sequences were observed very rarely, whereas some public TCRs were present in many individuals. For the cohort, immune exposure information was limited to CMV serostatus. Strong co-occurrence of HLA alleles, especially DR and DQ, made assigning TCR associations to individual alleles difficult. A later analysis found that HLA-associated TCR beta chains were more clonally expanded and had lower generation probabilities than equally common non-associated chains. In an earlier analysis of around 600 of the donors, most TCR beta V segments appeared in productive rearrangements about 87% or about 30% of the time, broadly matching IMGT annotations. Linkage disequilibrium might explain the correlated functional status among segregating V segments, but an unknown experimental factor could not be excluded. A total of around 150 TCR beta chains were listed by the study as associated with cytomegalovirus. The presence/absence analyses assumed that sequencing depth was roughly uniform across donors, and that assumption may not be true. A further reported finding was that TCR beta sequences accurately predicted the HLA-A and HLA-B alleles for most subjects in the first cohort. According to a later genetic analysis, donors in an Asian-associated ancestry cluster had fewer N-insertions in productive TCRs than the approximately 650-donor mean. According to a later analysis, parvovirus B19, influenza, CMV and Epstein-Barr virus appeared linked to several top co-occurrence clusters. According to a later analysis, most CMV-associated TCR beta chains appeared to be HLA-restricted, and the HLA associations seemed to be driven largely by CMV exposure. The authors suggested that the approach could potentially be generalized to other disease states and immunological phenotypes. A later genetic analysis associated a missense DCLRE1C variant with V-gene and J-gene trimming of TCR beta chains, and an independent cohort replicated the association. Because HLA typing was missing for some donors at each locus, association tests included only the typed subset. The classifier was reported to diagnose cytomegalovirus status with high specificity and sensitivity in both the original cohort and the validation cohort.

This clone occurred once. Its antigen is unknown. Base qualities are not recorded, but no much larger clone differs from it by a single base. Libraries were prepared through the immunoSEQ multiplex PCR assay. The multiplex PCR relied on a mix of 60 forward primers for TCR Vbeta segments and 13 reverse primers for TCR Jbeta segments. A multiplex PCR assay on genomic DNA amplified the CDR3 region of rearranged TCR beta genes. The amplified TCR beta libraries were sequenced on the Illumina HiSeq System as 87-base-pair reads. From the authors' description of their analysis: Across the roughly 640 repertoires, a later analysis counted roughly 77 million unique TCR beta chains, approximately 10 million of which were shared by at least two donors. To remove PCR and sequencing errors, raw reads were error-corrected and collapsed into unique sequences using a nearest-neighbor algorithm that merged closely related sequences. Alignment of CDR3 sequences to IMGT reference sequences was used to assign V, D and J gene segments. Each retained sequence needed at least a six-nucleotide match to both a V gene segment and a J gene segment. Rearrangements were called productive when the CDR3 lacked stop codons and stayed in frame with V and J; all others were non-productive. Following IMGT convention, CDR3 was defined as the stretch from the second conserved V-encoded cysteine up to the conserved J-encoded phenylalanine. The earlier analysis of about 620 of the donors excluded sequences that lacked an unambiguous match to a single V gene segment. In an earlier analysis of 450 to 700 of the donors, V segments were called functional above 56.7% productive rearrangements and were called segregating when the between-donor standard deviation exceeded 5%. A statistical classification framework was built for diagnosing cytomegalovirus status from the catalog of TCR beta chain sequences. In a later analysis, TCR nucleotide sequences were compared against IMGT/GENE-DB human TR gene sequences so that V and J genes could be assigned. A later analysis assigned CDR3 sequences and most-parsimonious VDJ recombination scenarios with the TCRdist pipeline. In a later analysis, every TCR beta chain was defined by the combination of its CDR3 amino acid sequence and its V-gene family, and reads without a unique V-gene family were dropped. As a way to deal with suspected cross-contamination and a sequencing artifact, a later analysis dropped 450 to 600 nucleotide sequences that were highly shared and had low generation probability. In a later analysis, a clonal expansion index for each public chain was calculated from normalized within-repertoire ranks of inferred template counts. In a later analysis, generation probabilities were computed with a VDJ recombination model fitted to out-of-frame rearrangements, and the resulting probabilities were checked against IGoR. In a later analysis, TCR-TCR, TCR-HLA and TCR-CMV co-occurrence was scored with hypergeometric tests, and a repertoire-size bias correction was applied to TCR pairs. False discovery rates were estimated in a later analysis by permuting HLA or CMV assignments 20 times. In a later analysis, co-occurring TCRs were grouped using DBSCAN, and TCRdist sequence similarity was added for clustering within HLA-allele-positive subsets. Co-occurrence clustering excluded repertoires with fewer than 30,000 or more than 120,000 public chains, plus five with anomalous nucleotide sharing. TCRdb provides this immuneACCESS table in a form limited to in-frame rearrangements. Some clones are lacking; in checked studies, under half of them reflect an unresolved V gene, and why the rest are absent is not known. The DNA was the basis for D and trimming; V, J and clone size are from that table. A total of under 130,000 clones appear in this sample, over 75% of them only once. Around 6.9% of the sample belongs to the ten largest clones.

In total, just over 650 healthy bone marrow donors made up the cohort. At the time of sampling, all cohort members were nominally healthy, though unrecorded immune exposures were likely present. The donor tested CMV seropositive, placing the donor among the 250 to 350 seropositive members of the cohort. Each donor provided a peripheral blood sample, and peripheral blood mononuclear cells were used for TCR beta sequencing. The Qiagen DNeasy Blood Extraction Kit was used to extract genomic DNA from the blood cell samples. From the cysteine up to the phenylalanine, the CDR3 has a length of 17 residues. Only the CDR3 DNA stays, 51 bases, in frame from base 1.

The sample taken for sequencing was PBMCs. This TCR was recovered from a man aged 25 to 45 in good health and CMV-seropositive. Here the chain combines TRBV21-1 and TRBJ1-1. TRBV21-1 is a recognized pseudogene. The CDR3 has the sequence CASSTELREAGNTEAFF. The DNA is TGTGCCAGCAGCACAGAACTTCGGGAGGCTGGGAACACTGAAGCTTTCTTT.